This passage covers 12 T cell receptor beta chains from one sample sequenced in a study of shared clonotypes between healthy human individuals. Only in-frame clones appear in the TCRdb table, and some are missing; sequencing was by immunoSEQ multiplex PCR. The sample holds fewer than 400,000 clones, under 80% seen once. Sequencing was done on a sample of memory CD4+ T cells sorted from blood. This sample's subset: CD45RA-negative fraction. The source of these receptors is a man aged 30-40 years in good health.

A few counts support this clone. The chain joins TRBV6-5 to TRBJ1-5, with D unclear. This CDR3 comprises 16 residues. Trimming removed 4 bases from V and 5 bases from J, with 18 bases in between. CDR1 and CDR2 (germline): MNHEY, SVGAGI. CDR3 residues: CASSSGPGLPYQPQHF. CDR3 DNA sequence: TGTGCCAGCAGTTCTGGACCGGGTCTCCCCTATCAGCCCCAGCATTTT.

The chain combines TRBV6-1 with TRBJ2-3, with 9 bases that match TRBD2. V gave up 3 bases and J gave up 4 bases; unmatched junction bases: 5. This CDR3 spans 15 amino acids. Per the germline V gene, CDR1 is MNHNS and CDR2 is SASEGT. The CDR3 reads CASSDRGRAADTQYF. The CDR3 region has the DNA TGTGCCAGCAGTGATCGCGGGAGGGCCGCAGATACGCAGTATTTT.

DNA of the CDR3: TGCAGCACCCGGGGGGCAGGGAGAACCGGGGAGCTGTTTTTT. Its translation: CSTRGAGRTGELFF. The chain joins TRBV29-1 to TRBJ2-2; D is perhaps TRBD2 (7 bases). This CDR3 has 14 residues. CDR1 and CDR2 (germline): SQVTM, ANQGSEA. V lost 8 bases and J 5 bases, leaving 18 bases between the germline ends.

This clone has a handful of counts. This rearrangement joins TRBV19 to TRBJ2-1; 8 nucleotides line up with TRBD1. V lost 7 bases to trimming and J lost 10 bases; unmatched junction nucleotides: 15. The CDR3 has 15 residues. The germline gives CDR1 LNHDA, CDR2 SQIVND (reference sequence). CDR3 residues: CASTSTGVVSGEQFF. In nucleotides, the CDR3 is TGTGCCAGTACCTCGACAGGGGTAGTGTCAGGGGAGCAGTTCTTC. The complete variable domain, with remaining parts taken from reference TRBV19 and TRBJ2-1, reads DGGITQSPKYLFRKEGQNVTLSCEQNLNHDAMYWYRQDPGQGLRLIYYSQIVNDFQKGDIAEGYSVSREKKESFPLTVTSAQKNPTAFYLCASTSTGVVSGEQFFGPGTRLTVL.

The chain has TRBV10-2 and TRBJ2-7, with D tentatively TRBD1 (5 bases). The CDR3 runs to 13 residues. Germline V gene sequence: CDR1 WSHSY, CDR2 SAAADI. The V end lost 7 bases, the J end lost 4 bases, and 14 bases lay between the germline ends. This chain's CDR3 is CASKGRANYEQYF. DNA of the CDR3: TGCGCCAGCAAGGGCAGGGCAAATTACGAGCAGTACTTC.

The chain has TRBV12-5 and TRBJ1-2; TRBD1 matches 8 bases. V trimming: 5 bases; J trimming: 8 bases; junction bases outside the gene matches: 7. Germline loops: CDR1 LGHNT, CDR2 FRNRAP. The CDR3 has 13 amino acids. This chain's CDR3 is CASGRTGSQGYTF. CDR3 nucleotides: TGTGCTAGTGGTCGGACAGGGAGTCAGGGCTACACCTTC.

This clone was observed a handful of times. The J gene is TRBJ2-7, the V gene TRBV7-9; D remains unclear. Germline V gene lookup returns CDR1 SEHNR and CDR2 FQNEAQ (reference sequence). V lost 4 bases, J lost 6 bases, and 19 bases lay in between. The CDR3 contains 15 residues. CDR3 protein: CASSSEDPFQCEQYF. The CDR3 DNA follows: TGTGCCAGCAGCTCAGAGGATCCCTTCCAATGCGAGCAGTACTTC.

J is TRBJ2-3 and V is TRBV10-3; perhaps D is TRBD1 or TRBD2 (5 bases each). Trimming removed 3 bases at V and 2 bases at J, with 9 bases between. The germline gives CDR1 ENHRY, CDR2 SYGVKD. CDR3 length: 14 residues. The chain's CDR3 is CAISDTGTTDTQYF. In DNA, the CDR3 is TGTGCCATCAGTGACACGGGGACCACAGATACGCAGTATTTT.

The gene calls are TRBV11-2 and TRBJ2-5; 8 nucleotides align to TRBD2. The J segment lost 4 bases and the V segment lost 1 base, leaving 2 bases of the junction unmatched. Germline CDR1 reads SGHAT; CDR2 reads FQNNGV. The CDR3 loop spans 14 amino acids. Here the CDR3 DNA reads TGTGCCAGCAGCTTAGCAGCGGGAGCAGAGACCCAGTACTTC. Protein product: CASSLAAGAETQYF.

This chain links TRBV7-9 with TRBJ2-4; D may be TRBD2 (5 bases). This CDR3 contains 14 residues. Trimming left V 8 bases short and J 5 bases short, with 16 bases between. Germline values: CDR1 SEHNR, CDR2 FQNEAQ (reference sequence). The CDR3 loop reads CASRKGNSENIQYF. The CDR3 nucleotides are TGTGCCAGCCGAAAAGGGAATAGCGAAAACATTCAGTACTTC.

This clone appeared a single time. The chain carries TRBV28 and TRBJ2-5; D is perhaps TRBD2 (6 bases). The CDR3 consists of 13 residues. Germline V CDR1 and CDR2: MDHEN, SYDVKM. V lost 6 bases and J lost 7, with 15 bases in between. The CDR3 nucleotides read TGTGCCAGCAGATACTCATACGGGGGGACCCAGTACTTC. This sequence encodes CASRYSYGGTQYF.

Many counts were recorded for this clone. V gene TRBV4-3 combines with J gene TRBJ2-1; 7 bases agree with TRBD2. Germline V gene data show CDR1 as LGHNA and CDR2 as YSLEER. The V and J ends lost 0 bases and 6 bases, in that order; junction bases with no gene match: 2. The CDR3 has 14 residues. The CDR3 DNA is TGCGCCAGCAGCCAAGATCCGGGGGGCAATGAGCAGTTCTTC. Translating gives CASSQDPGGNEQFF.